The 2 T cell receptor beta chains given below trace back to one sample, sequenced in a study of vaccination and CD4 T cells after COVID-19. The antigens for these receptors are not known. The Oncomine TCR Beta short-read assay generated sequence data from the DNA of cultured CD4+ T cells. TCRdb reprocessed the PCR reads via MiXCR and lists one record per CDR3 protein. Of 25,000 or so distinct CDR3 sequences detected, 36% appear once; the ten largest clones hold more than 3%. Noted time point: late sampling 161 to 241 days after vaccination in three convalescent patients. Documented treatment: 10-day PBMC culture with coronavirus spike peptide pools or control peptides (ViraFEST assay). Material: CD4+ T cells from blood, cultured in vitro, obtained about 7 months after SARS-CoV-2 vaccination. Receptors originate from a human donor who had recovered from COVID-19.

The genes are TRBV7-8 and TRBJ1-6; the match to TRBD1 covers 7 bases. Germline CDR1 and CDR2: SGHVS and FQNEAQ. The CDR3 has 19 residues. The ends lost 2 bases at V and 4 bases at J; junction bases unmatched: 14. CDR3 residues: CASSLIIRDRKPYNSPLHF. CDR3 nucleotide sequence: TGTGCCAGCAGCTTAATTATTAGGGACAGAAAGCCGTATAATTCACCCCTCCACTTT. The full variable domain, with the rest looked up from reference TRBV7-8 and TRBJ1-6, is GAGVSQSPRYKVAKRGQDVALRCDPISGHVSLFWYQQALGQGPEFLTYFQNEAQLDKSGLPSDRFFAERPEGSVSTLKIQRTQQEDSAVYLCASSLIIRDRKPYNSPLHFGNGTRLTVT.

This clonotype has just a few counts. The rearrangement links TRBV6-1 to TRBJ1-1; no definite D call. Germline loops: CDR1 MNHNS, CDR2 SASEGT. V lost 6 bases and J 0 bases, leaving 11 bases between the germline ends. The CDR3 is 14 amino acids. The CDR3 reads CASRNLPMNTEAFF. As DNA, the CDR3 is TGTGCCAGCAGGAATTTGCCCATGAACACTGAAGCTTTCTTT.